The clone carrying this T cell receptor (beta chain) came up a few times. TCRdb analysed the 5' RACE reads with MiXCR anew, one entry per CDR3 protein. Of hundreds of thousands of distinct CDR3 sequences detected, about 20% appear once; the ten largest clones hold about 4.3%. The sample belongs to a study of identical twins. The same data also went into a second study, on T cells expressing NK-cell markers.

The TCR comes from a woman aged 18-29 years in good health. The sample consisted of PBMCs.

The CDR3 bases are TGTGCCAGCAGTGCGGGGGAGTACTACGAGCAGTACTTC. Translation: CASSAGEYYEQYF. The chain joins TRBV27 to TRBJ2-7; 7 positions match TRBD2. V gave up 5 bases and J gave up 3 bases; unmatched junction bases: 4. This CDR3 is built from 13 residues. Germline V gene sequence: CDR1 MNHEY, CDR2 SMNVEV (reference sequence).